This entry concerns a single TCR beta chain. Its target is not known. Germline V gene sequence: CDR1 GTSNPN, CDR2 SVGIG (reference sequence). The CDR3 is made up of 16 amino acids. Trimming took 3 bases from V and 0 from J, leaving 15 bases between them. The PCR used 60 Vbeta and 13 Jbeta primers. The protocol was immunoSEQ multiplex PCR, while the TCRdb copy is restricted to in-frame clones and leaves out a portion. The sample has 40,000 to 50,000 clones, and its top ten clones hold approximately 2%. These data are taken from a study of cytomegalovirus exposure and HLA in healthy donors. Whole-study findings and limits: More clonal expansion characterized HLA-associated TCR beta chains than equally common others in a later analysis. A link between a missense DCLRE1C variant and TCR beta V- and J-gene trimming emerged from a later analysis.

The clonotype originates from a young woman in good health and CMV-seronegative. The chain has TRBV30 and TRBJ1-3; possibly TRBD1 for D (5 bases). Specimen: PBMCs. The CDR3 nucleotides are TGTGCCTGGAGCCTTCCCACGACAGCCTCTGGAAACACCATATATTTT. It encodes CAWSLPTTASGNTIYF.